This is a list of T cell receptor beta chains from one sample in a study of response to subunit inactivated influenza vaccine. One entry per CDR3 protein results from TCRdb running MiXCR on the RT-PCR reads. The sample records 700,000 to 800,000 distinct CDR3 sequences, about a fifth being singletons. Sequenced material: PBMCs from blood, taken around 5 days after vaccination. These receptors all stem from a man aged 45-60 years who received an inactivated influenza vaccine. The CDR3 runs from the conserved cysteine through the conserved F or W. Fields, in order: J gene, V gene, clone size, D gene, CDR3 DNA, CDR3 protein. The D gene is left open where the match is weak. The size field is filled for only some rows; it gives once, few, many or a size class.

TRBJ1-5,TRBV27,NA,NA,TGTGCCAGCAGCCAAGGGGCAGCCAGCAATCAGCCCCAGCATTTT,CASSQGAASNQPQHF
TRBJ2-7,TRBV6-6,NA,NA,TGTGCCAGCAGTTACTCGAAGGCCGAGCAGTACTTC,CASSYSKAEQYF
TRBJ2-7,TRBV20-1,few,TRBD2,TGCAGTGCTAGAGTCCTAGCGGGAGGGATCTCCTACGAGCAGTACTTC,CSARVLAGGISYEQYF
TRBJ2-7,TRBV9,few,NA,TGTGCCAGCAACCCAACAGGGAGCTCCTACGAGCAGTACTTC,CASNPTGSSYEQYF
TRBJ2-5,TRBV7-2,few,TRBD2,TGTGCCAGCAGCCAAAACGGGAGGGCCTCGAAGACCCAGTACTTC,CASSQNGRASKTQYF
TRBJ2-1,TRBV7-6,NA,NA,TGTGCCAGCAGCTTCCGACCGGACTTCGGCGTTCTGGCGGGGTCTTACGAGCAGTTCTTC,CASSFRPDFGVLAGSYEQFF
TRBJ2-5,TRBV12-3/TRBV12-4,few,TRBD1,TGTGCCAGCAGTGTAACCGGGACAGGGTTCCAAGAGACCCAGTACTTC,CASSVTGTGFQETQYF
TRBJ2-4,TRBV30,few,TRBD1,TGTGCCTGGAGTGTCCAGGGGGCAAACATTCAGTACTTC,CAWSVQGANIQYF
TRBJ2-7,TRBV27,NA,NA,TGTGCCAGCATGCCGGGAGGGGGCAATGAGCAGTACTTC,CASMPGGGNEQYF
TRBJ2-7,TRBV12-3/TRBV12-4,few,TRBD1,TGTGCCAGCAGTGTACAGGGGAACCCGGGAAACTACGAGCAGTACTTC,CASSVQGNPGNYEQYF
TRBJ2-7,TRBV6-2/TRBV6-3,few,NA,TGTGCCAGCAGATCCCCCACGCGAGGGTACTTC,CASRSPTRGYF
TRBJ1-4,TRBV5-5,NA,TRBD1,TGTGCCAGCAGTCATCAGGGGGCTACTAATGAAAAACTGTTTTTT,CASSHQGATNEKLFF
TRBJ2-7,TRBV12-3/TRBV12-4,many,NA,TGTGCCAGCAGTTTCTCCGGTTCAAGGAGCTACGAGCAGTACTTC,CASSFSGSRSYEQYF
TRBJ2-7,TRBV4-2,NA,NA,TGTGCCAGCAGCCAAAACCCACTAGCCTCCTACGAGCAGTACTTC,CASSQNPLASYEQYF
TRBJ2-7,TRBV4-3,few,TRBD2,TGCGCCAGCAGCCAAGCAGGAATAGCGGGAGCTAACGAGCAGTACTTC,CASSQAGIAGANEQYF
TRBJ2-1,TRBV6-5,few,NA,TGTGCCAGCAGTTTCCGACGGGGGAACTACAATGAGCAGTTCTTC,CASSFRRGNYNEQFF
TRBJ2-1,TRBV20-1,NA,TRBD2,TGCAGTGCTAGACGACTAGCGGGAGGCGTCAATGAGCAGTTCTTC,CSARRLAGGVNEQFF
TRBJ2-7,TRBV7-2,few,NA,TGTGCCAGCAGCTTACCGACAGAATCCTACGAGCAGTACTTC,CASSLPTESYEQYF
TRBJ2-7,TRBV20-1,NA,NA,TGCAGTGCTTCCTCGACATGGGTCCTTTACGAGCAGTACTTC,CSASSTWVLYEQYF
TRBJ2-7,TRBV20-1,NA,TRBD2,TGCAGTGCTAGAGATCTGCGGGGGAGAAACACCTACGAGCAGTACTTC,CSARDLRGRNTYEQYF
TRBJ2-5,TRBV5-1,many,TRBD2,TGTGCCAGCAGTTTAGCGGGGTACCAAGAGACCCAGTACTTC,CASSLAGYQETQYF
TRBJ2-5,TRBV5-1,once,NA,TGCGCCAGCAGCCCGGAGGTCCCTAGAGAGACCCAGTACTTC,CASSPEVPRETQYF
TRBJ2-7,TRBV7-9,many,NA,TGTGCCAGCAGCGAAGGGAATGCCCACGAGCAGTACTTC,CASSEGNAHEQYF
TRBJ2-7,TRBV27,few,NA,TGTGCCAGCAGGTCCTCGAAGCGGGCCTCCCCATACGAGCAGTACTTC,CASRSSKRASPYEQYF
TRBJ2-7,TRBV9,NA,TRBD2,TGTGCCAGCAGCGTAGTGCCTAGCGGATACGAGCAGTACTTC,CASSVVPSGYEQYF
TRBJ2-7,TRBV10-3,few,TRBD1,TGTGCCATCAGTGAGTCGCTTAGACAGGGGATTCTCTTGGCCTACGAGCAGTACTTC,CAISESLRQGILLAYEQYF
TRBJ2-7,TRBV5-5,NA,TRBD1,TGTGCCAGCAGCTCAAACTACGGGACAGTCTCCTACGAGCAGTACTTC,CASSSNYGTVSYEQYF
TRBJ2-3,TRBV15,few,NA,TGTGCCACCAGCAGTCGGGACCGCACAGATACGCAGTATTTT,CATSSRDRTDTQYF
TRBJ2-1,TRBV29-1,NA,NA,TGCAGCGCCACGACGCTGGGATACAATGAGCAGTTCTTC,CSATTLGYNEQFF
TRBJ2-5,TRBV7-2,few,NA,TGTGCCAGCAGCTTAGCGACTAGTGGGACCCAGTACTTC,CASSLATSGTQYF
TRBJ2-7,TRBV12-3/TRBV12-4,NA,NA,TGTGCCAGCAGTTTAGAGGGGAACTACGAGCAGTACTTC,CASSLEGNYEQYF
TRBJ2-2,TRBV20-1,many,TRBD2,TGCAGTGCTAGACTACGGACTAGCGGGGGATCCGGGGAGCTGTTTTTT,CSARLRTSGGSGELFF
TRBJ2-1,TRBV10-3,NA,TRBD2,TGTGCCATCAGGACTAGCGGGGGGGCCGGCGCCAATGAGCAGTCCTTC,CAIRTSGGAGANEQSF
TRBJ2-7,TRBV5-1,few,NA,TGCGCCAGCAGCTTGGATTTCCGGGGATACGAGCAGTACTTC,CASSLDFRGYEQYF
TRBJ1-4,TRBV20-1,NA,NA,TGCAGTGCGTCGGTCGGGGAAAAACTGTTTTTT,CSASVGEKLFF
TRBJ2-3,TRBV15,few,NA,TGTGCCACCAGCAGAGTTCCGGGGGTTATTACAGATACGCAGTATTTT,CATSRVPGVITDTQYF
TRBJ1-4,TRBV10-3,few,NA,TGTGCCATCAGTGGAAAGGGGACACGTGAAAAACTGTTTTTT,CAISGKGTREKLFF
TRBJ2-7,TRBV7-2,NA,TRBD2,TGTGCCAGCAGCTTAACGGGACTAGCGGAACTCGAGCAGTACTTC,CASSLTGLAELEQYF
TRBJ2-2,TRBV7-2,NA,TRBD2,TGTGCCAGCAGCGAGCTGGTTAGCGGGGCACGGACCGGGGAGCTGTTTTTT,CASSELVSGARTGELFF
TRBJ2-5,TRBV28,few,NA,TGTGCTAGCAACAGATCGTGGGGACAAGAGACCCAGTACTTC,CASNRSWGQETQYF
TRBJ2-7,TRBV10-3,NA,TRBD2,TGTGCCATCAGTGAAACTAGCGGCAGGGCAGAGCAGTACTTC,CAISETSGRAEQYF
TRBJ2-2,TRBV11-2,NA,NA,TGTGCCAGCAGCCGACTTAACACCTACACCGGGGAGCTGTTTTTT,CASSRLNTYTGELFF
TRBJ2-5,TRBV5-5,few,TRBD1,TGTGCCAGCAGCCGGGACAGGTGGACCCAGTACTTC,CASSRDRWTQYF
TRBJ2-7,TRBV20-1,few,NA,TGCAGTGCTCAAGGACTGGATCGCTCCTACGAGCAGTACTTC,CSAQGLDRSYEQYF
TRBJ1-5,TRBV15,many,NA,TGTGCCACCAGTAATACGCGGGGGCAGCCCCAGCATTTT,CATSNTRGQPQHF
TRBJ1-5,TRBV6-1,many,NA,TGTGCCAGCAGTCGTCAGAGATCTAGCAATCAGCCCCAGCATTTT,CASSRQRSSNQPQHF
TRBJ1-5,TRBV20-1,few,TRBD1,TGCAGTGCTAAAGACAGGGCTAGCAATCAGCCCCAGCATTTT,CSAKDRASNQPQHF
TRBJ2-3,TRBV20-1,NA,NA,TGCAGTGCTAGCAACGCAGATACGCAGTATTTT,CSASNADTQYF
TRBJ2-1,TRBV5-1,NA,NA,TGCGCCAGCAGCTCCCTAGTATCCCTTAACTCCTACAATGAGCAGTTCTTC,CASSSLVSLNSYNEQFF
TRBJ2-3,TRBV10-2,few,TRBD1,TGCGCCTCCAGGGACAGGGCAAGGGATACGCAGTATTTT,CASRDRARDTQYF
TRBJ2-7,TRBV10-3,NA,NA,TGTGCCATCAGTGAGTCTGGGAGGGAGCAGTACTTC,CAISESGREQYF
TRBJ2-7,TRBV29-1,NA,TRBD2,TGCAGCGTGGAGACTAGCGGGGGGGCCTACGAGCAGTACTTC,CSVETSGGAYEQYF
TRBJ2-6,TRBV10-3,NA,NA,TGTGCCATCACTGCTGCCGGAGGGGCCAACGTCCTGACTTTC,CAITAAGGANVLTF
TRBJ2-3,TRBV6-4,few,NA,TGTGCCAGCAGTGACTCCGTGGGGGTGGGCACAGATACGCAGTATTTT,CASSDSVGVGTDTQYF
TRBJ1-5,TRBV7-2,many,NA,TGTGCCAGCAGCGTGATGACAGATCAGCCCCAGCATTTT,CASSVMTDQPQHF
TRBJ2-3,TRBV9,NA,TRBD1,TGTGCCAGCAGCGGCCCAACAGGGGGTGGCACAGATACGCAGTATTTT,CASSGPTGGGTDTQYF
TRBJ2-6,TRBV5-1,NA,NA,TGCGCCAGCAGCTTGGGAGGGGACGGGGCCAACGTCCTGACTTTC,CASSLGGDGANVLTF
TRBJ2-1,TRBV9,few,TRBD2,TGTGCCAGCAGCGTAGGGTCCCTAGCGGGGTTGAGGAATGAGCAGTTCTTC,CASSVGSLAGLRNEQFF